This entry lists 23 T cell receptor beta chains sequenced from one sample in a study of T cell responses to AZD1222 COVID-19 vaccine. Using immunoSEQ multiplex PCR, the repertoire was profiled, and TCRdb retains in-frame clones only, with some absent. The sample lists around 89,000 clones; approximately 91% were seen once. The specimen was peripheral blood, collected 28 days after the second AZD1222 dose. The receptors were sampled from an adult who received the AZD1222 COVID-19 vaccine.

The chain carries TRBV5-4 and TRBJ1-1, with TRBD1 as a possible D gene (6 bases). The CDR3 consists of 13 residues. Trimming pared 5 bases from V and 5 bases from J, leaving 13 bases between. Per germline, CDR1 SGHNT and CDR2 YYREEE (reference sequence). CDR3 in DNA: TGTGCCAGCAGACCGACAGGAAGGACTGAAGCTTTCTTT. This codes for CASRPTGRTEAFF.

The rearrangement joins TRBV18 to TRBJ1-6; no firm D call. V shed 3 bases and J shed 2 bases, with 8 bases lying between them. This CDR3 has 15 amino acids. Germline V CDR1 and CDR2: KGHSH, LQKENI. The CDR3 DNA sequence: TGTGCCAGCTCACCTTCGGCCGCCTATAATTCACCCCTCCACTTT. Encoded protein: CASSPSAAYNSPLHF.

This clone was seen once. This chain joins TRBV19 and TRBJ1-1; possible D gene TRBD1, 5 bases. Trimming shortened V by 3 bases and J by 4 bases, and 9 bases separated the two germline ends. The germline V gene encodes CDR1 LNHDA and CDR2 SQIVND (reference sequence). This CDR3 has 13 amino acids. CDR3 bases: TGTGCCAGTAGTATGGGAGGGGTCACTGAAGCTTTCTTT. Protein: CASSMGGVTEAFF.

The rearrangement joins TRBV7-9 to TRBJ1-2; tentatively, D is TRBD1 (5 bases). V gave up 3 bases and J gave up 4 bases, with 9 bases separating them. CDR1 SEHNR and CDR2 FQNEAQ come from the germline V gene (reference sequence). This CDR3 region has 13 residues. DNA of the CDR3: TGTGCCAGCAGCTTCGCGACAGCCTATGGCTACACCTTC. Translated, it gives CASSFATAYGYTF.

V gene TRBV5-1 combines with J gene TRBJ2-5; either TRBD1 or TRBD2 may fit D (5 bases each). This CDR3 is 15 amino acids long. Germline V gene lookup returns CDR1 SGHRS and CDR2 YFSETQ. V dropped 4 bases and J dropped 1 base, with 14 bases sitting between them. DNA for the CDR3: TGCGCCAGCAGCCCGGGGCCCCGAGGCCAAGAGACCCAGTACTTC. Translated, it gives CASSPGPRGQETQYF.

The V gene is TRBV3-1 (or the pseudogene TRBV3-2), the J gene TRBJ2-2; D remains unclear. V lost 5 bases and J lost 6, with 13 bases in between. Germline V gene lookup returns CDR1 LGHDT and CDR2 YNNKEL (reference sequence). The CDR3 extends over 14 amino acids. CDR3 region: CASSFLDRAGELFF. CDR3 in DNA: TGTGCCAGCAGCTTCCTGGACCGAGCCGGGGAGCTGTTTTTT.

V gene TRBV7-8 combines with J gene TRBJ2-4, with D perhaps matching TRBD2 (7 bases). V lost 2 bases to trimming and J lost 10 bases, with 18 bases between them. Germline V gene lookup returns CDR1 SGHVS and CDR2 FQNEAQ. The CDR3 extends over 15 amino acids. The CDR3 region has the DNA TGTGCCAGCAGCTTATTGGGGGGGCGAGCGGTGATTCAGTACTTC. Residues: CASSLLGGRAVIQYF.

The chain has TRBV2 and TRBJ1-3; D is uncertain. CDR1 is SNHLY, CDR2 FYNNEI, per germline. Trimming stripped 6 bases from V and 0 bases from J, with 9 bases between. The CDR3 has 14 residues. The CDR3 loop reads CASREHLSGNTIYF. CDR3 bases: TGTGCCAGCAGGGAACATCTCTCTGGAAACACCATATATTTT.

This clone was counted once. The chain combines TRBV5-4 with TRBJ2-7; D is undetermined. The CDR3 length is 13 residues. Germline lookup yields CDR1 SGHNT and CDR2 YYREEE (reference sequence). Deletions cut 5 bases from V and 2 bases from J, with 11 bases between. In nucleotides, the CDR3 is TGTGCCAGCAGTCGTTGGGGTGCCTACGAGCAGTACTTC. Translating it yields CASSRWGAYEQYF.

A single count supports this clone. V and J are TRBV28 and TRBJ2-7, with 8 bases aligning to TRBD2. Germline V gives CDR1 MDHEN, CDR2 SYDVKM. The CDR3 is made up of 16 amino acids. The V segment lost 5 bases and the J segment 1 base; nucleotides outside the gene matches: 10. CDR3 loop: CASSGTSGLGSYEQYF. The CDR3 nucleotides read TGTGCCAGCAGTGGGACCTCGGGACTAGGGTCCTACGAGCAGTACTTC.

This chain links TRBV24-1 with TRBJ2-2; no clear D gene. The CDR3 totals 13 residues. V was clipped by 5 bases and J by 1 base, with 4 bases between them. CDR1 is KGHDR, CDR2 SFDVKD, per germline. DNA of the CDR3: TGTGCCACCAGTGTGGGGAACACCGGGGAGCTGTTTTTT. Protein sequence: CATSVGNTGELFF.

The rearrangement links TRBV29-1 to TRBJ2-5; D gene uncertain. The CDR3 spans 14 residues. Germline CDR1 SQVTM, CDR2 ANQGSEA. The ends were cut back, 5 bases at V and 0 bases at J, with 13 bases in the middle. The CDR3 DNA reads TGCAGCGTTATAGGAACTGGGTACCAAGAGACCCAGTACTTC. Protein: CSVIGTGYQETQYF. Full variable domain (missing parts from reference TRBV29-1 and TRBJ2-5): SAVISQKPSRDICQRGTSLTIQCQVDSQVTMMFWYRQQPGQSLTLIATANQGSEATYESGFVIDKFPISRPNLTFSTLTVSNMSPEDSSIYLCSVIGTGYQETQYFGPGTRLLVL.

V and J are TRBV19 and TRBJ2-5; D gene uncertain. This CDR3 is 9 amino acids long. Germline loops: CDR1 LNHDA, CDR2 SQIVND (reference sequence). Trimming left V 2 bases short and J 12 bases short, with 4 bases between. CDR3 region: CASSIWKYF. CDR3 nucleotide sequence: TGTGCCAGTAGTATATGGAAGTACTTC.

This rearrangement joins TRBV5-1 to TRBJ1-1; TRBD1 agrees at 7 bases. The CDR3 loop spans 14 amino acids. V shed 4 bases, J shed 5 bases, and the junction held 8 bases outside the gene matches. The germline V gene encodes CDR1 SGHRS and CDR2 YFSETQ. CDR3 residues: CASSIDKQGTEAFF. The CDR3 DNA reads as TGCGCCAGCAGCATCGACAAACAGGGGACTGAAGCTTTCTTT.

V gene TRBV28 combines with J gene TRBJ1-2; weak D call: TRBD1 (5 bases). This CDR3 contains 12 residues. Trimming stripped 11 bases from V and 5 bases from J, with 15 bases between. Per germline, CDR1 MDHEN and CDR2 SYDVKM. CDR3 sequence (DNA): TGTGCCGTCCACGGGACTCATTATGGCTACACCTTC. This encodes CAVHGTHYGYTF.

The rearrangement uses TRBV23-1 and TRBJ2-7; D remains ambiguous. TRBV23-1 falls under the ORF class, with uncertain function. Trimming removed 2 bases from V and 6 bases from J, with 8 bases in between. The CDR3 is 12 amino acids. This CDR3 is CASSQRRSEQYF. The CDR3 bases are TGCGCCAGCAGTCAAAGGCGGTCCGAGCAGTACTTC.

The chain is built from TRBV5-6 and TRBJ1-1; TRBD1 matches 8 bases. This CDR3 is 14 amino acids long. Per germline, CDR1 SGHDT and CDR2 YYEEEE. The V segment lost 3 bases and the J segment 3 bases; nucleotides outside the gene matches: 4. The DNA of the CDR3 is TGTGCCAGCAGCTCTGACAGGGGTTACACTGAAGCTTTCTTT. It yields the protein CASSSDRGYTEAFF. Full variable domain (remainder filled in from reference TRBV5-6 and TRBJ1-1): DAGVTQSPTHLIKTRGQQVTLRCSPKSGHDTVSWYQQALGQGPQFIFQYYEEEERQRGNFPDRFSGHQFPNYSSELNVNALLLGDSALYLCASSSDRGYTEAFFGQGTRLTVV.

The J gene is TRBJ1-1, the V gene TRBV7-9; 8 bases map to TRBD1. V was clipped by 4 bases and J by 0 bases; unmatched bases: 1. Germline values: CDR1 SEHNR, CDR2 FQNEAQ (reference sequence). CDR3 length equals 14 residues. CDR3 nucleotides: TGTGCCAGCAGCTCGACAGGGGTGAACACTGAAGCTTTCTTT. Its protein is CASSSTGVNTEAFF. Drawing the rest from reference TRBV7-9 and TRBJ1-1, the complete variable domain is DTGVSQNPRHKITKRGQNVTFRCDPISEHNRLYWYRQTLGQGPEFLTYFQNEAQLEKSRLLSDRFSAERPKGSFSTLEIQRTEQGDSAMYLCASSSTGVNTEAFFGQGTRLTVV.

The chain uses TRBV6-5 and TRBJ2-1, with a tentative D call TRBD2 (6 bases). Trimming cost V 6 bases and J 4 bases, with 13 bases left between them. The CDR3 contains 14 residues. Germline V CDR1 and CDR2: MNHEY, SVGAGI. CDR3 nucleotides: TGTGCCAGCAGCCTTGTGACTAGTTACAATGAGCAGTTCTTC. Its translation: CASSLVTSYNEQFF.

This chain uses TRBV15 with TRBJ1-1, with TRBD1 matching 8 bases. Germline loops: CDR1 LNHNV, CDR2 YYDKDF (reference sequence). There are 14 residues in the CDR3. V lost 7 bases to trimming and J lost 3 bases; unmatched junction nucleotides: 7. The CDR3 bases are TGTGCCACCACCGAGGACAGGGTTTACACTGAAGCTTTCTTT. As protein: CATTEDRVYTEAFF.

V and J are TRBV2 and TRBJ2-3; 7 bases line up with TRBD2. In germline, CDR1 is SNHLY, CDR2 FYNNEI. V shed 7 bases and J 5 bases; nucleotides not matched to a gene: 12. The length of the CDR3 is 15 residues. This CDR3 reads CASISIAGVRDTQYF. The CDR3 coding sequence is TGTGCCAGCATTTCTATAGCGGGCGTTCGAGATACGCAGTATTTT.

V gene TRBV5-6 combines with J gene TRBJ1-2, with D maybe TRBD1 (6 bases). The V gene's germline CDR1 is SGHDT and CDR2 YYEEEE. This CDR3 has 12 residues. The V and J ends lost 4 bases and 8 bases respectively, with 12 bases between them. The CDR3 protein is CASSRPQGGYTF. The CDR3 bases are TGTGCCAGCAGCCGACCCCAGGGGGGCTACACCTTC.

This chain links TRBV6-4 with TRBJ1-6; D gene unclear. The V and J ends lost 8 bases and 0 bases respectively, with 8 bases between them. Germline loops: CDR1 MRHNA, CDR2 SNTAGT. The CDR3 spans 14 residues. The CDR3 bases are TGTGCCAGCGCACCATTCTCCTATAATTCACCCCTCCACTTT. Translated: CASAPFSYNSPLHF.